The 7 T cell receptor beta chains below were found in one sample sequenced in a study of T cell responses to AZD1222 COVID-19 vaccine. Sequencing was performed with immunoSEQ multiplex PCR; in TCRdb, only in-frame clones are kept and a portion is missing. This sample yields roughly 250,000 clones, of which approximately 93% are seen a single time; around 0.6% belongs to the top ten. This specimen was peripheral blood, taken on day 0 of AZD1222 vaccination. Receptors originate from an adult in good health.

The chain couples TRBV6-5 to TRBJ1-5; D ambiguous. This CDR3 has 13 amino acids. Deletions cut 5 bases from V and 3 bases from J, with 8 bases between. Looked up from germline, CDR1 is MNHEY and CDR2 is SVGAGI. CDR3 bases: TGTGCCAGCAGTCCCCAGCACAATCAGCCCCAGCATTTT. Amino acid sequence: CASSPQHNQPQHF.

This chain links TRBV6-5 with TRBJ1-5, with D possibly TRBD1 on 5 matching bases. There are 15 residues in the CDR3. Germline V lookup: CDR1 MNHEY, CDR2 SVGAGI. The germline V and J ends were trimmed by 2 bases and 0 bases, with 8 bases remaining between them. CDR3 sequence (DNA): TGTGCCAGCAGTTACCCGGACACTAGCAATCAGCCCCAGCATTTT. Translation: CASSYPDTSNQPQHF.

The genes are TRBV2 and TRBJ1-2; 11 nucleotides match TRBD1. Germline lookup yields CDR1 SNHLY and CDR2 FYNNEI. CDR3 size: 14 residues. The junction had 6 bases not matched to a gene; V was cut back by 4 bases and J by 8 bases. The CDR3 DNA is TGTGCCAGCAGTGCCGGGACAGGGGGGACGGGCTACACCTTC. Amino acids: CASSAGTGGTGYTF.

Only one count was recorded for this clone. V and J are TRBV18 and TRBJ2-7; no clear D. The CDR3 has 13 amino acids. Trimming removed 4 bases at V and 4 bases at J, with 11 bases between. Germline CDR1 reads KGHSH; CDR2 reads LQKENI. The CDR3 reads CASSREGNYEQYF. CDR3 bases: TGTGCCAGCTCACGTGAAGGAAATTACGAGCAGTACTTC. Full variable domain (outside the CDR3, taken from reference TRBV18 and TRBJ2-7): NAGVMQNPRHLVRRRGQEARLRCSPMKGHSHVYWYRQLPEEGLKFMVYLQKENIIDESGMPKERFSAEFPKEGPSILRIQQVVRGDSAAYFCASSREGNYEQYFGPGTRLTVT.

This clone showed up just once. The chain joins TRBV5-1 to TRBJ1-6, with D tentatively TRBD1 (5 bases). CDR3 length equals 14 residues. Germline V CDR1 and CDR2: SGHRS, YFSETQ. The V end was cut by 1 base, the J end by 8 bases, with 10 bases between. In nucleotides, the CDR3 is TGCGCCAGCAGCTTGTGGCAGGGTGATTCACCCCTCCACTTT. Translation: CASSLWQGDSPLHF.

The J gene is TRBJ2-2, the V gene TRBV27; D uncertain. The CDR3 spans 15 residues. Germline V gene lookup returns CDR1 MNHEY and CDR2 SMNVEV (reference sequence). V was shortened by 4 bases and J by 2 bases, with 11 bases between the two germline ends. The CDR3 loop is CASSSGRINTGELFF. DNA for the CDR3: TGTGCCAGCAGTTCCGGACGGATAAACACCGGGGAGCTGTTTTTT.

The chain uses TRBV3-1 (or the pseudogene TRBV3-2) and TRBJ1-5; TRBD1 matches at 7 bases. CDR1 is LGHDT, CDR2 YNNKEL, per germline (reference sequence). V was pared by 2 bases and J by 9 bases, with 7 bases of the junction left unmatched. This CDR3 spans 14 amino acids. CDR3 sequence: CASSQREGAGPQHF. The CDR3 DNA is TGTGCCAGCAGCCAAAGGGAGGGGGCTGGGCCCCAGCATTTT.